These 6 T cell receptor beta chains came from one sample sequenced in a study of blood T cells in healthy people across ages. Then a second PCR, running roughly 7 to 12 cycles, was carried out with a sample-barcoded 5' primer and a J-beta primer mix. TCRdb re-derived calls from the 5' RACE reads in MiXCR, one entry per CDR3 protein. The sample gives 1.5 million to 2 million distinct CDR3 sequences, about 50% of which show up once; less than 2.5% is in the top ten. The sequenced material came from blood. All receptors derive from a woman in her thirties or forties in good health.

V is TRBV29-1 and J is TRBJ2-3; D possibly corresponds to TRBD2 (6 bases). V lost 7 bases, J lost 8 bases, and 19 bases lay in between. CDR1 and CDR2 (germline): SQVTM, ANQGSEA. CDR3 size: 13 residues. This CDR3 reads CSGRLVGPPTQYF. The CDR3 nucleotides are TGCAGCGGGAGACTAGTGGGTCCTCCTACGCAGTATTTT.

The rearrangement links TRBV20-1 to TRBJ1-2; D is perhaps TRBD1 (6 bases). Germline V gene sequence: CDR1 DFQATT, CDR2 SNEGSKA (reference sequence). The CDR3 has 13 residues. The CDR3: CRGEGGSNYGYTF. DNA of the CDR3: TGCAGGGGGGAGGGGGGCTCTAACTATGGCTACACCTTC.

V gene TRBV7-2 combines with J gene TRBJ1-3; a weak D match, TRBD1 (5 bases). In germline, CDR1 is SGHTA, CDR2 FQGNSA. CDR3 length equals 15 residues. V was trimmed by 4 bases and J by 1 base, leaving 11 bases between them. The chain's CDR3 is CASSSERGSGNTIYF. The DNA for the CDR3 is TGTGCCAGCAGCTCAGAAAGGGGTTCTGGAAACACCATATATTTT. Filled out from reference TRBV7-2 and TRBJ1-3, the complete variable domain reads GAGVSQSPSNKVTEKGKDVELRCDPISGHTALYWYRQSLGQGLEFLIYFQGNSAPDKSGLPSDRFSAERTGGSVSTLTIQRTQQEDSAVYLCASSSERGSGNTIYFGEGSWLTVV.

The gene calls are TRBV20-1 and TRBJ2-5; TRBD2 matches at 12 bases. The V gene end was trimmed by 2 bases and the J gene end by 11 bases; junction bases not matched to a gene: 12. The CDR3 covers 15 residues. Germline V gives CDR1 DFQATT, CDR2 SNEGSKA (reference sequence). CDR3: CSARSLAGGPNEQYF. CDR3 DNA sequence: TGCAGTGCTAGATCACTAGCGGGGGGCCCCAATGAGCAGTACTTC.

This clonotype occurred a few times. This chain joins TRBV29-1 and TRBJ2-1; the D gene is possibly TRBD2 (6 bases). The CDR3 contains 14 residues. The germline V gene encodes CDR1 SQVTM and CDR2 ANQGSEA. Trimming took 6 bases from V and 9 from J, leaving 21 bases between them. The CDR3 DNA follows: TGCAGCGTCCCTAGGTGGGAGGTCATTGGTGAGCAGTTCTTC. It codes for CSVPRWEVIGEQFF.

In regard to this clonotype: The junction and the germline gene differ at one end; a read error may be behind it. As DNA, the CDR3 is TGTGCCAGCAGTTACCCAGGGGTCGAGGGCAATCAGCCCCGGCATTTT. Amino acid sequence: CASSYPGVEGNQPRHF. The chain links TRBV6-6 to TRBJ1-5, with D possibly being TRBD1 (6 bases). This CDR3 has 16 amino acids. Germline V CDR1 and CDR2: MNHNY, SVGAGI (reference sequence).